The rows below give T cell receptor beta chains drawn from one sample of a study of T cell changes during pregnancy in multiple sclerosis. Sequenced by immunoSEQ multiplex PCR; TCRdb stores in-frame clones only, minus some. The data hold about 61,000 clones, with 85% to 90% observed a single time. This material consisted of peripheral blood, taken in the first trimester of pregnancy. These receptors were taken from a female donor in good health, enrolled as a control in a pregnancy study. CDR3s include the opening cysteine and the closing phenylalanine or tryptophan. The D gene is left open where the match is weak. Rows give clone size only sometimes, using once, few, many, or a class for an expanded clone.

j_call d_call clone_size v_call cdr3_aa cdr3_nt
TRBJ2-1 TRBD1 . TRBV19 CASSPGQGGLIFNEQFF TGTGCCAGTAGTCCAGGTCAAGGGGGCCTGATCTTCAATGAGCAGTTCTTC
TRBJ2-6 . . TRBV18 CASSPAVGSGANVLTF TGTGCCAGCTCACCCGCGGTTGGCTCTGGGGCCAACGTCCTGACTTTC
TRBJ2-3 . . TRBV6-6 CASSWTDPSTDTQYF TGTGCCAGCAGTTGGACTGACCCTAGCACAGATACGCAGTATTTT
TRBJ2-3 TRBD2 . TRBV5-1 CASSSPGLAGGVGGADTQYF TGCGCCAGCAGCTCACCGGGACTAGCGGGGGGGGTTGGTGGCGCAGATACGCAGTATTTT
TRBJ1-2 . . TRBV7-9 CASSLVSGGGGYTF TGTGCCAGCAGCTTAGTATCTGGGGGAGGCGGCTACACCTTC
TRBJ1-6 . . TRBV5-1 CASSLAPTGTGDRSYNSPLHF TGCGCCAGCAGCTTGGCACCTACAGGGACCGGGGACCGCTCCTATAATTCACCCCTCCACTTT
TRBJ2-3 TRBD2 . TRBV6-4 CASSSSGGSADTQYF TGTGCCAGCAGTTCTAGCGGGGGGTCAGCCGATACGCAGTATTTT
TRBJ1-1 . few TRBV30 CAWSVEENPNTEAFF TGTGCCTGGAGTGTCGAGGAAAATCCGAACACTGAAGCTTTCTTT
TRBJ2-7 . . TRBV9 CASSAFRESFYEQYF TGTGCCAGCAGCGCCTTTCGGGAGTCTTTCTACGAGCAGTACTTC
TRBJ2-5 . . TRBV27 CASSLPTRGRTIEETQYF TGTGCCAGCAGTTTGCCGACTAGGGGGCGAACCATAGAAGAGACCCAGTACTTC
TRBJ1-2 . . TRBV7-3 CASSRKRVSHGYTF TGTGCCAGCAGTCGAAAGAGGGTAAGTCATGGCTACACCTTC
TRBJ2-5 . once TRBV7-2 CASSLWGGLSAGTQYF TGTGCCAGCAGCTTGTGGGGGGGCCTTTCTGCTGGGACCCAGTACTTC
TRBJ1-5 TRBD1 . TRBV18 CASSRTGTGNQPQHF TGTGCCAGCTCCCGAACCGGGACAGGCAATCAGCCCCAGCATTTT
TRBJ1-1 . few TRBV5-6 CASSGSPGANTEAFF TGTGCCAGCAGCGGGTCACCGGGAGCGAACACTGAAGCTTTCTTT